The entry that follows covers one T cell receptor beta chain sequence. The data were taken from a study of blood T cell repertoires in COVID-19. This table comes from immunoSEQ multiplex PCR, and its TCRdb copy is limited to in-frame clones, with some not included. The data contain 110,000 to 150,000 clones, around 82% of them singletons. This CDR3 has 14 residues. The V gene's germline CDR1 is SGDLS and CDR2 YYNGEE. V lost 0 bases and J lost 8, with 11 bases in between. The sequenced sample consisted of peripheral blood. V and J are TRBV9 and TRBJ2-2; D gene uncertain. This TCR derives from a human donor in a cohort sampled during active COVID-19. In nucleotides, the CDR3 is TGTGCCAGCAGCGTAGCTGTTAGCATAGGGGAGCTGTTTTTT. Its translation: CASSVAVSIGELFF.